The next 18 T cell receptor beta chains were all read from a single sample in a study of T cell repertoires in cytomegalovirus infection. TCRdb reanalysed the reads using MiXCR and keeps one entry per CDR3 protein. The sample holds approximately 770,000 distinct CDR3 sequences, almost 30% seen once. The antigens for these receptors are not known. The material was cultured CD8+ T cells from PBMCs, obtained from culture after CMV antigen stimulation. The receptors were gathered from a human donor in good health (CMV status not recorded). Some clones in this sample may be carry-over from other donors' samples.

The rearrangement joins TRBV10-3 to TRBJ1-2; 12 nucleotides line up with TRBD1. The CDR3 has 16 residues. The germline V gene has CDR1 ENHRY and CDR2 SYGVKD. V lost 0 bases to trimming and J lost 6 bases; unmatched junction nucleotides: 5. The CDR3 DNA is TGTGCCATCAGTGAGTCGAGGGGACAGGGGGCGAATGGCTACACCTTC. Translating it yields CAISESRGQGANGYTF.

The sample holds many counts of this clonotype. V is TRBV12-3 or TRBV12-4 and J is TRBJ1-1; D remains ambiguous. The length of the CDR3 is 14 residues. The V end was cut by 8 bases, the J end by 1 base, with 14 bases between. CDR3 region: CASGLRWANTEAFF. CDR3 in DNA: TGTGCCAGCGGCCTCAGGTGGGCGAACACTGAAGCTTTCTTT.

The chain has TRBV12-3 or TRBV12-4 and TRBJ2-7; TRBD1 matches 7 bases. The CDR3 covers 12 residues. Unmatched junction bases numbered 5, after V lost 5 bases and J lost 7 bases. This CDR3 is CASSLGTEEQYV. In nucleotides, the CDR3 is TGTGCCAGCAGTCTTGGGACAGAAGAGCAGTACGTC.

This clonotype was found a few times. This chain connects TRBV6-6 to TRBJ1-1; 10 positions agree with TRBD1. Trimming cost V 5 bases and J 1 base; bases outside gene matches: 4. Germline CDR1 and CDR2: MNHNY and SVGAGI (reference sequence). The CDR3 is 15 amino acids. CDR3 bases: TGTGCCAGCAGTCGGACAGGGGGAGAGAACACTGAAGCTTTCTTT. This encodes CASSRTGGENTEAFF.

In its sample, this clonotype was seen many times. This chain uses TRBV7-6 with TRBJ2-7; either TRBD1 or TRBD2 may fit D (5 bases each). This CDR3 is built from 13 residues. Trimming took off 0 bases at V and 6 bases at J, with 9 bases between the two ends. CDR1 is SGHVS and CDR2 is FNYEAQ in the germline V gene. The CDR3 coding sequence is TGTGCCAGCAGCTTAGCAACTGGGGGCGAGCAGTACTTC. Residues: CASSLATGGEQYF.

This clonotype was counted only a few times. The chain couples TRBV27 to TRBJ1-1; 8 bases map to TRBD1. This CDR3 has 14 amino acids. Germline V gene data show CDR1 as MNHEY and CDR2 as SMNVEV (reference sequence). Trimming took 0 bases from V and 7 from J; bases not matched to a gene: 4. The CDR3 protein is CASSLSRGPVEAFF. In DNA form, the CDR3 reads TGTGCCAGCAGTTTATCCAGGGGGCCCGTTGAAGCTTTCTTT.

The chain carries TRBV7-2 and TRBJ2-2; 9 bases are a match to TRBD2. In germline, CDR1 is SGHTA, CDR2 FQGNSA. The CDR3 has 16 amino acids. With 0 bases clipped from V and 1 base from J, the junction kept 0 bases outside the gene matches. CDR3 in amino acids: CASSLALAGNTGELFF. In DNA form, the CDR3 reads TGTGCCAGCAGCTTAGCACTAGCGGGGAACACCGGGGAGCTGTTTTTT.

This chain uses TRBV2 with TRBJ2-2, with D maybe TRBD2 (5 bases). The CDR3 has 14 amino acids. Trimming pared 11 bases from V and 0 bases from J, leaving 13 bases between. CDR1 and CDR2 from the germline V gene are SNHLY and FYNNEI. For the CDR3, the DNA is TGTGCCGGCGAAGGTAGCGCGAACACCGGGGAGCTGTTTTTT. It yields the protein CAGEGSANTGELFF.

The chain combines TRBV6-1 with TRBJ1-2; D is unclear. The V gene's germline CDR1 is MNHNS and CDR2 SASEGT. The CDR3 covers 15 residues. The V end was cut by 1 base, the J end by 5 bases, with 14 bases between. Written as DNA, the CDR3 is TGTGCCAGCAGTGAAGTTCAGGAGGGAACTTATGGCTACACCTTC. This sequence encodes CASSEVQEGTYGYTF.

A few counts support this clonotype. The V and J genes are TRBV6-1 and TRBJ2-3; D is ambiguous. This CDR3 is 11 amino acids long. V was shortened by 7 bases and J by 3 bases, with 5 bases between the two germline ends. Germline CDR1 is MNHNS and CDR2 is SASEGT. The CDR3 loop is CASIRTDTQYF. CDR3 DNA sequence: TGTGCCAGCATTCGAACAGATACGCAGTATTTT.

This rearrangement joins TRBV6-2 or TRBV6-3 to TRBJ1-2; the D gene is possibly TRBD1 (6 bases). The CDR3 is made up of 14 amino acids. Trimming removed 4 bases at V and 2 bases at J, with 11 bases between. The germline gives CDR1 MNHEY, CDR2 SVGEGT. The CDR3 reads CASSSVTGNYGYTF. The CDR3, as DNA: TGTGCCAGCAGTTCCGTGACAGGAAACTATGGCTACACCTTC.

The genes are TRBV20-1 and TRBJ2-1; D assignment may be TRBD1 or TRBD2 (5 bases each). The CDR3 extends over 13 amino acids. Per the germline V gene, CDR1 is DFQATT and CDR2 is SNEGSKA (reference sequence). V lost 7 bases and J lost 8, with 18 bases in between. DNA of the CDR3: TGCAGTGGTAGGGGCCGGCGGGCCGATGAGCAGTTCTTC. Residues: CSGRGRRADEQFF.

This clonotype was seen a few times. The J gene is TRBJ1-1, the V gene TRBV7-9, with a weak D call TRBD1 (6 bases). Trimming pared 6 bases from V and 3 bases from J, leaving 11 bases between. This CDR3 spans 13 amino acids. The germline V gene encodes CDR1 SEHNR and CDR2 FQNEAQ (reference sequence). The CDR3 DNA sequence: TGTGCCAGCAGAGCAGGGGTGGACACTGAAGCTTTCTTT. This encodes CASRAGVDTEAFF.

This clonotype came up a few times. V gene TRBV5-4 combines with J gene TRBJ2-7, with 11 bases aligning to TRBD1. V lost 3 bases and J lost 7; bases outside the gene matches: 6. The germline V gene encodes CDR1 SGHNT and CDR2 YYREEE (reference sequence). This CDR3 is built from 14 residues. For the CDR3, the DNA is TGTGCCAGCAGCTCCGGGACAGGGGGGCGGGAGCAGTACTTC. Encoded protein: CASSSGTGGREQYF. The full variable domain, its missing parts supplied by reference TRBV5-4 and TRBJ2-7, is ETGVTQSPTHLIKTRGQQVTLRCSSQSGHNTVSWYQQALGQGPQFIFQYYREEENGRGNFPPRFSGLQFPNYSSELNVNALELDDSALYLCASSSGTGGREQYFGPGTRLTVT.

The genes are TRBV14 and TRBJ2-3; perhaps D is TRBD1 or TRBD2 (6 bases each). Per germline, CDR1 SGHDN and CDR2 FVKESK. The CDR3 is made up of 16 amino acids. Trimming took 2 bases from V and 5 from J, leaving 17 bases between them. CDR3 amino acids: CASSQRPGGRGDTQYF. As DNA, the CDR3 is TGTGCCAGCAGCCAACGTCCCGGGGGCCGGGGAGATACGCAGTATTTT.

This clonotype was detected ten times or more. This chain joins TRBV7-9 and TRBJ2-7, with D possibly matching TRBD1 (6 bases). Trimming cost V 0 bases and J 0 bases, with 9 bases left between them. There are 15 residues in the CDR3. Germline V gene lookup returns CDR1 SEHNR and CDR2 FQNEAQ (reference sequence). DNA for the CDR3: TGTGCCAGCAGCTTAGCCACAGGGAGCTCCTACGAGCAGTACTTC. Translating gives CASSLATGSSYEQYF. The variable domain in full, completed from reference TRBV7-9 and TRBJ2-7, reads DTGVSQNPRHKITKRGQNVTFRCDPISEHNRLYWYRQTLGQGPEFLTYFQNEAQLEKSRLLSDRFSAERPKGSFSTLEIQRTEQGDSAMYLCASSLATGSSYEQYFGPGTRLTVT.

This clonotype was seen repeatedly, ten times or more. V is TRBV12-3 or TRBV12-4 and J is TRBJ2-3; the D is unclear. The V gene lost 2 bases and the J gene lost 2 bases, with 8 bases spanning the gap. The CDR3 has 14 residues. For the CDR3, the DNA is TGTGCCAGCAGTTTAATGCAGACCACAGATACGCAGTATTTT. Protein product: CASSLMQTTDTQYF.

This clonotype was seen just once. The chain joins TRBV4-1 to TRBJ2-3; D is tentatively TRBD1 or TRBD2 (5 bases each). Between the trimmed V and J ends, which lost 4 bases and 0 bases, there was a span of 17 bases. The V gene's germline CDR1 is MGHRA and CDR2 YSYEKL. The CDR3 has 17 residues. The CDR3 sequence: CASSPHQGGLSTDTQYF. In nucleotides, the CDR3 is TGCGCCAGCAGCCCTCACCAGGGCGGGCTAAGCACAGATACGCAGTATTTT.